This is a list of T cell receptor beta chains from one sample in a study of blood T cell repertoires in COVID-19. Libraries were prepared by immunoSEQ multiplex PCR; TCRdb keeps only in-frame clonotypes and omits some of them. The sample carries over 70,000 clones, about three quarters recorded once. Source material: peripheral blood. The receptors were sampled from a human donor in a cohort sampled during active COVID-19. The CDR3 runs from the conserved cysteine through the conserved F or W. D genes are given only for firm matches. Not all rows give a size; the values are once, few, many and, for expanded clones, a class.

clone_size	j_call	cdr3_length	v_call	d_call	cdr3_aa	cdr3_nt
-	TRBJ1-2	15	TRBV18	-	CASSPPGSRGSGYTF	TGTGCCAGCTCACCACCTGGCAGCAGGGGAAGTGGCTACACCTTC
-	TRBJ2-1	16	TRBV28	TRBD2	CASKLAGVSSYNEQFF	TGTGCCAGCAAACTAGCGGGAGTAAGCTCCTACAATGAGCAGTTCTTC
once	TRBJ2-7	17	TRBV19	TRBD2	CASSIGAGERRDNEQYF	TGTGCCAGTAGTATAGGAGCGGGAGAAAGACGGGACAACGAGCAGTACTTC
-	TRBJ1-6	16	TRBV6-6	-	CASSSNTRSNNSPLHF	TGTGCCAGCAGTTCAAACACCCGTAGCAATAATTCACCCCTCCACTTT
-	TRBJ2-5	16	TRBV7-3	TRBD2	CASSLSPSGRQETQYF	TGTGCCAGCAGCTTATCGCCTAGCGGGAGACAAGAGACCCAGTACTTC
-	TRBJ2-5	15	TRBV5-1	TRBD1	CASSYGQGRQETQYF	TGCGCCAGCAGCTACGGACAGGGGAGGCAAGAGACCCAGTACTTC
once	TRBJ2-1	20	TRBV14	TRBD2	CASSQDDWTSGRRVYNEQFF	TGTGCCAGCAGCCAAGATGATTGGACTAGCGGGAGAAGGGTATACAATGAGCAGTTCTTC
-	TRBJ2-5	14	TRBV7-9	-	CASSPSAGRETQYF	TGTGCCAGCAGCCCAAGCGCAGGGCGGGAGACCCAGTACTTC
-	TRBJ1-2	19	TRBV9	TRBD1	CASSVALGDRAPANYGYTF	TGTGCCAGCAGCGTAGCTCTGGGAGACAGGGCCCCGGCTAACTATGGCTACACCTTC
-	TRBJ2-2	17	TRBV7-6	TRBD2	CASSPDGGGIVTGELFF	TGTGCCAGCAGCCCCGATGGGGGAGGGATTGTAACCGGGGAGCTGTTTTTT
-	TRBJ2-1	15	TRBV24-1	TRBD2	CATSMSSGRANEQFF	TGTGCCACCAGTATGTCTAGCGGGAGGGCCAATGAGCAGTTCTTC
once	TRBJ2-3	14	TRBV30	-	CAWSGALSTDTQYF	TGTGCCTGGAGTGGCGCCCTTAGCACAGATACGCAGTATTTT
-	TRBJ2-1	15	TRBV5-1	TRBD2	CASSLTSGSAHEQFF	TGCGCCAGCAGCTTGACTAGCGGGAGTGCGCATGAGCAGTTCTTC
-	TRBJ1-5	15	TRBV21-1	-	CASSSERGTDQPQHF	TGTGCCAGCAGCAGCGAGAGGGGGACGGATCAGCCCCAGCATTTT
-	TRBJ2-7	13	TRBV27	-	CASSLDYPYEQYF	TGTGCCAGCAGTTTAGACTACCCCTACGAGCAGTACTTC
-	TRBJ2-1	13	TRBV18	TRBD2	CASSPPSGTFRFF	TGTGCCAGCTCACCTCCTAGCGGGACTTTCCGGTTCTTC
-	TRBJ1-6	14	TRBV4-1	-	CASSQDLTGRVLHF	TGCGCCAGCAGCCAAGATCTGACAGGCCGAGTTCTCCACTTT
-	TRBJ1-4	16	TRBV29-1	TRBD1	CSVQGQGFGTNEKLFF	TGCAGCGTCCAAGGACAGGGGTTTGGAACTAATGAAAAACTGTTTTTT
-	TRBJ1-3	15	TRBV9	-	CASSVDIPSGNTIYF	TGTGCCAGCAGCGTAGACATTCCCTCTGGAAACACCATATATTTT
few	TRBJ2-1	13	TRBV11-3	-	CASSLGRHNEQFF	TGTGCCAGCAGCTTAGGGAGGCACAATGAGCAGTTCTTC
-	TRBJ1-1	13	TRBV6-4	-	CASSEAGNTEAFF	TGTGCCAGCAGTGAAGCAGGGAACACTGAAGCTTTCTTT
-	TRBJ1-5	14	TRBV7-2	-	CASSLGPTRQPQHF	TGTGCCAGCAGCTTAGGGCCCACCCGCCAGCCCCAGCATTTT